This passage covers 17 T cell receptor beta chains from one sample sequenced in a study of breast tumors, draining lymph nodes, adjacent tissues (dated by TCRdb to between 2015 and 2016). Lymph node samples came from the axillary draining lymph nodes of breast cancer patients. Library construction relied on multiplex PCR. This sample was sequenced with an Illumina HiSeq 2000. TCRdb redid the processing of the public reads, applying fastp at Q25 and MiXCR, and retained in-frame beta chains. CDR3 protein duplicates are merged, each entry listing the most common genes and DNA. The sample table contains around 190,000 distinct CDR3 sequences; only one count was recorded for approximately 30% of them. 3.5% to 4.5% of the sample is taken by the ten largest. Specimen: axillary lymph node tissue. These receptors were taken from a female donor with breast cancer. Some clones in this sample may be carry-over from other donors' samples.

This clonotype was observed at least ten times. The chain recombines TRBV2 with TRBJ1-2; D gene unclear. Trimming removed 4 bases from V and 8 bases from J, with 5 bases in between. This CDR3 has 10 amino acids. Germline lookup yields CDR1 SNHLY and CDR2 FYNNEI. CDR3 coding DNA: TGTGCCAGCAGTGTGTGGGGCTACACCTTC. Its translation: CASSVWGYTF. The full variable domain, its missing parts supplied by reference TRBV2 and TRBJ1-2, is EPEVTQTPSHQVTQMGQEVILRCVPISNHLYFYWYRQILGQKVEFLVSFYNNEISEKSEIFDDQFSVERPDGSNFTLKIRSTKLEDSAMYFCASSVWGYTFGSGTRLTVV.

The sample holds a few counts of this clonotype. This chain joins TRBV27 and TRBJ2-1; 9 bases are a match to TRBD2. Germline CDR1 and CDR2: MNHEY and SMNVEV (reference sequence). This CDR3 has 15 residues. V trimming: 7 bases; J trimming: 4 bases; junction bases outside the gene matches: 8. CDR3 bases: TGTGCCAGCAAAATACGACTAGCGGATTACAATGAGCAGTTCTTC. This sequence encodes CASKIRLADYNEQFF.

This CDR3 is CASSLTQGNSPLHF. The CDR3 DNA sequence: TGTGCCAGCAGTTTGACACAGGGGAATTCACCCCTCCACTTT. The chain is built from TRBV12-3 or TRBV12-4 and TRBJ1-6, with TRBD1 matching 7 bases. V was pared by 3 bases and J by 7 bases, with 3 bases of the junction left unmatched. There are 14 residues in the CDR3.

A note on this clonotype: This may stem from a read error, because a much larger clone lies one nucleotide away. The gene calls are TRBV30 and TRBJ1-4; no firm D call. In germline, CDR1 is GTSNPN, CDR2 SVGIG (reference sequence). This CDR3 spans 13 amino acids. CDR3 nucleotide sequence: TGTGCCTGGAGCCGCCTAACTAATGTAAAACTGTTTTTT. Residues: CAWSRLTNVKLFF.

This clonotype was detected many times. The CDR3 reads CASSRDFQSAHEQYF. The CDR3 region has the DNA TGTGCCAGCAGTCGGGACTTCCAGTCCGCCCACGAGCAGTACTTC. The V gene is TRBV6-4, the J gene TRBJ2-7; weak D call: TRBD2 (6 bases). This CDR3 is built from 15 residues. Germline-derived CDR1 and CDR2 are MRHNA and SNTAGT. With 5 bases removed from V and 5 bases from J, the gap between germline ends came to 19 bases.

This clonotype was seen ten or more times. The rearrangement uses TRBV20-1 and TRBJ2-7; 8 bases line up with TRBD1. CDR1 DFQATT and CDR2 SNEGSKA come from the germline V gene (reference sequence). This CDR3 comprises 14 residues. Trimming took 5 bases from V and 0 from J; bases not matched to a gene: 6. CDR3 region: CSAGTGASSYEQYF. CDR3 sequence (DNA): TGCAGTGCTGGGACAGGAGCGAGCTCCTACGAGCAGTACTTC.

This clonotype was seen repeatedly, ten times or more. CDR3 DNA: TGTGCCAGTAGTTATCAAAGGAAGCAGTACTTC. Protein sequence: CASSYQRKQYF. V gene TRBV19 combines with J gene TRBJ2-7; D gene ambiguous. Per the germline V gene, CDR1 is LNHDA and CDR2 is SQIVND (reference sequence). Trimming removed 5 bases at V and 8 bases at J, with 10 bases between. The CDR3 sequence is 11 residues long.

Ten or more counts support this clonotype. The chain links TRBV7-2 to TRBJ1-2; the D gene is possibly TRBD1 (5 bases). The CDR3 spans 13 residues. CDR1 SGHTA and CDR2 FQGNSA come from the germline V gene. Trimming took 0 bases from V and 4 from J, leaving 6 bases between them. In DNA, the CDR3 is TGTGCCAGCAGCTTAGCAGGGGCCTATGGCTACACCTTC. Translating it yields CASSLAGAYGYTF. The full variable domain, its missing parts supplied by reference TRBV7-2 and TRBJ1-2, is GAGVSQSPSNKVTEKGKDVELRCDPISGHTALYWYRQSLGQGLEFLIYFQGNSAPDKSGLPSDRFSAERTGGSVSTLTIQRTQQEDSAVYLCASSLAGAYGYTFGSGTRLTVV.

This clonotype has a count of ten or more. At one end, the junction sequence differs from germline, possibly due to a read error. The chain uses TRBV7-7 and TRBJ2-1; 11 bases agree with TRBD2. CDR1 is SSHAT and CDR2 is FNYEAQ in the germline V gene (reference sequence). The CDR3 is 16 amino acids. CDR3 residues: CASSSLSGGASNEQFF. Written as DNA, the CDR3 is TGTGCTAGCAGCTCCCTTAGCGGGGGGGCTAGCAATGAGCAGTTCTTC.

This clonotype has more than one count but fewer than ten. The V gene is TRBV20-1, the J gene TRBJ2-7, with D hard to call. From germline, CDR1 is DFQATT and CDR2 SNEGSKA (reference sequence). The CDR3 extends over 14 amino acids. The V and J ends lost 3 bases and 6 bases respectively, with 18 bases between them. CDR3 protein: CSASLPQVKSEQYF. The CDR3 DNA sequence: TGCAGTGCTAGTTTGCCCCAGGTGAAATCCGAGCAGTACTTC.

Points on this clonotype: A read error may explain this, as a much larger clone is one base away. This chain uses TRBV6-6 with TRBJ2-7; unclear D gene. The germline V and J ends were trimmed by 7 bases and 6 bases, with 19 bases remaining between them. CDR3 length: 14 residues. Per germline, CDR1 MNHNY and CDR2 SVGAGI (reference sequence). CDR3 coding DNA: TGTGCCAGCACGATGACATCATCTACACCCGAGCAGTACTTC. Translating it yields CASTMTSSTPEQYF.

The chain links TRBV11-3 to TRBJ1-1; D is uncertain. The V gene lost 9 bases and the J gene lost 1 base, with 15 bases spanning the gap. This CDR3 has 14 amino acids. Per the germline V gene, CDR1 is SGHNT and CDR2 is YENEEA. The CDR3 region has the DNA TGTGCCAGTACTGTGGGCATTCCGAACACTGAAGCTTTCTTT. It is translated as CASTVGIPNTEAFF.

Points on this clonotype: This clone may be a read error of a much larger clone one base away. Since the CDR3 does not end with the conserved phenylalanine or tryptophan, this likely comes from a read error. This chain's CDR3 is CASSLTAEFYGYTL. CDR3 sequence (DNA): TGTGCCAGCAGCCTAACGGCAGAGTTCTATGGCTACACCCTC. The V gene is TRBV7-8, the J gene TRBJ1-2; D is undetermined. The CDR3 loop spans 14 amino acids. Germline loops: CDR1 SGHVS, CDR2 FQNEAQ. Deletions cut 5 bases from V and 4 bases from J, with 14 bases between.

V is TRBV11-2 and J is TRBJ2-5; 8 nucleotides align to TRBD1. Germline trimming cut 5 bases from V and 7 bases from J; bases unmatched to any gene: 3. The germline CDR1 and CDR2 sequences are SGHAT and FQNNGV. The length of the CDR3 is 12 residues. CDR3 amino acids: CASSPGQGTQYF. For the CDR3, the DNA is TGTGCCAGCAGCCCCGGACAGGGGACCCAGTACTTC. Complete variable domain (other parts from reference TRBV11-2 and TRBJ2-5): EAGVAQSPRYKIIEKRQSVAFWCNPISGHATLYWYQQILGQGPKLLIQFQNNGVVDDSQLPKDRFSAERLKGVDSTLKIQPAKLEDSAVYLCASSPGQGTQYFGPGTRLLVL.

The chain uses TRBV6-5 and TRBJ2-1; possible D gene TRBD1, 7 bases. V was shortened by 6 bases and J by 1 base, with 22 bases between the two germline ends. The CDR3 spans 18 residues. CDR1 and CDR2 from the germline V gene are MNHEY and SVGAGI. The CDR3 sequence is CASSSGQAGSGSYNEQFF. In DNA form, the CDR3 reads TGTGCCAGCAGCAGCGGACAGGCCGGTAGCGGTTCCTACAATGAGCAGTTCTTC.

This clonotype was found many times. The rearrangement joins TRBV20-1 to TRBJ2-1, with 16 nucleotides matching TRBD2. CDR3 size: 16 residues. Germline CDR1 and CDR2: DFQATT and SNEGSKA (reference sequence). J was trimmed by 4 bases and V by 6 bases; bases with no gene match: 6. CDR3 region: CSAKGLAGGNYNEQFF. The CDR3 DNA reads TGCAGTGCGAAGGGACTAGCGGGAGGGAATTACAATGAGCAGTTCTTC.

This clonotype was picked up many times. The genes are TRBV7-9 and TRBJ1-2, with a possible D match to TRBD1 (5 bases). Trimming stripped 5 bases from V and 0 bases from J, with 10 bases between. The germline CDR1 and CDR2 sequences are SEHNR and FQNEAQ (reference sequence). The CDR3 is made up of 14 amino acids. The CDR3 nucleotides read TGTGCCAGCAGCCCTTCGACAGCTAACTATGGCTACACCTTC. It specifies CASSPSTANYGYTF.